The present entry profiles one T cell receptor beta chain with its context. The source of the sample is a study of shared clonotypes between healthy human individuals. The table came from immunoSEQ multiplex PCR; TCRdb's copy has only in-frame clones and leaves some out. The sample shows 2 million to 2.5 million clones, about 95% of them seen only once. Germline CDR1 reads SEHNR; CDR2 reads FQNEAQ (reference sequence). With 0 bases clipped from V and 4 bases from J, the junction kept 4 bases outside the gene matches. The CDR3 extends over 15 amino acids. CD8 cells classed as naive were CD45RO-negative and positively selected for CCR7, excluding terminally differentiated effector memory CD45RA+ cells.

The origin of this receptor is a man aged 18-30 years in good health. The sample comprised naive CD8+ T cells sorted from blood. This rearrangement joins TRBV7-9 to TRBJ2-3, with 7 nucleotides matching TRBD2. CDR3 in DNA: TGTGCCAGCAGCTTAGCCAGCGGGGACGCAGATACGCAGTATTTT. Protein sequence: CASSLASGDADTQYF.